Presented here are 12 T cell receptor beta chains from one specimen sequenced in a study of T cells in pancreatic ductal adenocarcinoma. The repertoire was sequenced with immunoSEQ multiplex PCR; TCRdb's copy has only in-frame clones and lacks some. The sample consists of about 17,000 clones, about 88% of them appearing once. Surgery without prior neoadjuvant therapy was the treatment of the selected pancreatic ductal adenocarcinoma patients. The specimen was PBMCs. These receptors all come from a human donor with pancreatic ductal adenocarcinoma.

J is TRBJ1-2 and V is TRBV6-1; D remains ambiguous. The CDR3 spans 14 residues. V shed 4 bases and J shed 10 bases, with 19 bases lying between them. Per germline, CDR1 MNHNS and CDR2 SASEGT. The CDR3 is CASSGRAPSPDYTF. As DNA, the CDR3 is TGTGCCAGCAGTGGGAGAGCTCCAAGCCCGGACTACACCTTC.

The rearrangement links TRBV10-3 to TRBJ1-1; the D is unclear. Germline V lookup: CDR1 ENHRY, CDR2 SYGVKD. The CDR3 totals 13 residues. V gave up 9 bases and J gave up 2 bases, with 13 bases separating them. CDR3 sequence (DNA): TGTGCCATGACTAGAGCCCCAAACACTGAAGCTTTCTTT. As protein: CAMTRAPNTEAFF.

This chain joins TRBV6-1 and TRBJ2-7; 10 positions match TRBD1. The CDR3 covers 14 residues. Germline V lookup: CDR1 MNHNS, CDR2 SASEGT. V lost 6 bases, J lost 2 bases, and 4 bases stayed unmatched. CDR3 sequence reads: CASSRDRGTYEQYF. CDR3 DNA sequence: TGTGCCAGCAGCAGGGACAGGGGAACCTACGAGCAGTACTTC.

V gene TRBV25-1 combines with J gene TRBJ1-2; D not resolved. The V gene lost 0 bases and the J gene lost 4 bases, with 15 bases spanning the gap. CDR1 is MGHDK, CDR2 SYGVNS, per germline. The CDR3 consists of 16 residues. DNA for the CDR3: TGTGCCAGCAGTGAATATTTAGGAGGGATGGTCTATGGCTACACCTTC. Translating gives CASSEYLGGMVYGYTF.

This clone appeared once. This chain connects TRBV2 to TRBJ1-1; no definite D call. This CDR3 has 13 amino acids. Germline CDR1 SNHLY, CDR2 FYNNEI. Trimming left V 8 bases short and J 1 base short, with 11 bases between. The chain's CDR3 is CASGYRENTEAFF. In DNA, the CDR3 is TGTGCCAGCGGATACAGAGAGAACACTGAAGCTTTCTTT.

The rearrangement joins TRBV5-6 to TRBJ2-2; 11 bases fit TRBD1. The trim removed 7 bases at V and 6 bases at J, leaving 5 bases unmatched. The germline V gene has CDR1 SGHDT and CDR2 YYEEEE. The CDR3 length is 14 residues. The CDR3 is CASDGTGGSGELFF. The CDR3 nucleotides are TGTGCCAGCGACGGGACAGGGGGGTCCGGGGAGCTGTTTTTT. The whole variable domain, remainder taken from reference TRBV5-6 and TRBJ2-2, is DAGVTQSPTHLIKTRGQQVTLRCSPKSGHDTVSWYQQALGQGPQFIFQYYEEEERQRGNFPDRFSGHQFPNYSSELNVNALLLGDSALYLCASDGTGGSGELFFGEGSRLTVL.

The chain combines TRBV11-3 with TRBJ1-2; D gene ambiguous. From germline, CDR1 is SGHNT and CDR2 YENEEA. V was cut by 5 bases and J by 1 base, with 11 bases left in between. The CDR3 has 14 residues. The CDR3 region is CASSPGYVNYGYTF. The DNA for the CDR3 is TGTGCCAGCAGCCCCGGGTACGTTAACTATGGCTACACCTTC.

The DNA for the CDR3 is TGCAGCGTTGCCACTAGCGGGGACTACAATGAGCAGTTCTTC. This sequence encodes CSVATSGDYNEQFF. This chain uses TRBV29-1 with TRBJ2-1; 10 nucleotides align to TRBD2. This CDR3 spans 14 amino acids. The V gene end was trimmed by 4 bases and the J gene end by 3 bases; junction bases not matched to a gene: 3. Looked up from germline, CDR1 is SQVTM and CDR2 is ANQGSEA.

This clone has just a few counts. The J gene is TRBJ2-3, the V gene TRBV9, with TRBD2 as a possible D gene (6 bases). CDR3 length: 18 residues. The V and J ends lost 3 bases and 4 bases respectively, with 24 bases between them. CDR1 and CDR2 from the germline V gene are SGDLS and YYNGEE. In DNA form, the CDR3 reads TGTGCCAGCAGCGCCTTATCGAGGGGCGGGGCAGCCGCAGATACGCAGTATTTT. This codes for CASSALSRGGAAADTQYF.

The gene calls are TRBV11-2 and TRBJ1-3, with a weak D call TRBD1 (6 bases). This CDR3 has 15 residues. The germline CDR1 and CDR2 sequences are SGHAT and FQNNGV. V was trimmed by 3 bases and J by 0 bases, leaving 9 bases between them. The CDR3 sequence: CASSFGQPSGNTIYF. Here the CDR3 DNA reads TGTGCCAGCAGCTTTGGACAGCCCTCTGGAAACACCATATATTTT.

The chain couples TRBV6-1 to TRBJ1-2; TRBD1 matches 7 bases. The CDR3 covers 15 residues. CDR1 and CDR2 from the germline V gene are MNHNS and SASEGT. Trimming at V came to 0 bases and at J to 4 bases, leaving 5 bases not matched to a gene. CDR3 sequence: CASSEATGQTYGYTF. The CDR3 DNA follows: TGTGCCAGCAGTGAAGCGACGGGACAGACCTATGGCTACACCTTC.

The chain has TRBV19 and TRBJ1-2; 8 bases are shared with TRBD1. The CDR3 covers 14 residues. CDR1 LNHDA and CDR2 SQIVND come from the germline V gene (reference sequence). Trimming at V came to 5 bases and at J to 5 bases, leaving 7 bases not matched to a gene. CDR3 in DNA: TGTGCCAGTAGTCCCGGACAGGGATTGTATGGCTACACCTTC. This sequence encodes CASSPGQGLYGYTF.